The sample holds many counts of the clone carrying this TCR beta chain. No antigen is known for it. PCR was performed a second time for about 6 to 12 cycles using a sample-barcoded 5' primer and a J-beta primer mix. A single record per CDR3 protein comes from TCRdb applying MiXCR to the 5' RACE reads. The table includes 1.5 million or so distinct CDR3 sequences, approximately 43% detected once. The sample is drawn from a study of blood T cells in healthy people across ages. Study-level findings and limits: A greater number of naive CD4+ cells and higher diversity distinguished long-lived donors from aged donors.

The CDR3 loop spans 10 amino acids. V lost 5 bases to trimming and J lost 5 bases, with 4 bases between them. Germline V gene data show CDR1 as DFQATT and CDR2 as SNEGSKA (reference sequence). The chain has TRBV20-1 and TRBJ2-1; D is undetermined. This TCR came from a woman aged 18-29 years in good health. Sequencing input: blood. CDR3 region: CSAANNEQFF. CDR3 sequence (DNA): TGCAGTGCTGCAAACAATGAGCAGTTCTTC.